This TCR beta chain was identified in a study of identical twins' blood T cells. TCRdb passed the 5' RACE reads through MiXCR, listing each CDR3 protein once. The sample consists of roughly 380,000 distinct CDR3 sequences, under 30% of them appearing once. Reared together, all three twin pairs probably met the same infectious agents and vaccines. Sequences were obtained from PBMCs. This sequence was found in a woman between 18 and 55 years old in good health.

DNA for the CDR3: TGTGCCAGCAGCCCGGACAGAGTAAACATTCAGTACTTC. Protein sequence: CASSPDRVNIQYF. This rearrangement joins TRBV11-2 to TRBJ2-4, with D possibly matching TRBD1 (6 bases). Trimming left V 5 bases short and J 6 bases short, with 11 bases between. Germline lookup yields CDR1 SGHAT and CDR2 FQNNGV. There are 13 residues in the CDR3.